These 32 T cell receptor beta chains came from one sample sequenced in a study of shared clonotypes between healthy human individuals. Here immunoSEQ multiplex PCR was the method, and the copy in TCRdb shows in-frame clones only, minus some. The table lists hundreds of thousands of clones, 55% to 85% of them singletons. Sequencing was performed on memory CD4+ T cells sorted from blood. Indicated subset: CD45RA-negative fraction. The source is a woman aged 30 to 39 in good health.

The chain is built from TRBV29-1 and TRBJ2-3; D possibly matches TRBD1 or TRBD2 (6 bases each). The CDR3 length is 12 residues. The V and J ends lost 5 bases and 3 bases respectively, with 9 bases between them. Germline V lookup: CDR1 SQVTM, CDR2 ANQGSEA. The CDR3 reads CSVPGATDTQYF. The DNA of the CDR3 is TGCAGCGTTCCGGGGGCAACAGATACGCAGTATTTT.

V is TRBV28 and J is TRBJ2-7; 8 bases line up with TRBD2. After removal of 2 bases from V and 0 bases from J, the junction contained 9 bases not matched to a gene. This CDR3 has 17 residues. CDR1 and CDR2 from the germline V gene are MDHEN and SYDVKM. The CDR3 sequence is CASSLNRLARSSYEQYF. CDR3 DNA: TGTGCCAGCAGTTTAAACCGACTAGCGCGAAGCTCCTACGAGCAGTACTTC.

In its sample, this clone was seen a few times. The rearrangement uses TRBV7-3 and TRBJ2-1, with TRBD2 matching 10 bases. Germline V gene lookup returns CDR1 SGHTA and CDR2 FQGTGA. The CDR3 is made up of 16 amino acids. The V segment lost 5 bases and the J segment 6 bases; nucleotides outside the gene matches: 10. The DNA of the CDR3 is TGTGCCAGCAGCCAAGGGGCCAGCGGGAGGGGCAATGAGCAGTTCTTC. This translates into CASSQGASGRGNEQFF.

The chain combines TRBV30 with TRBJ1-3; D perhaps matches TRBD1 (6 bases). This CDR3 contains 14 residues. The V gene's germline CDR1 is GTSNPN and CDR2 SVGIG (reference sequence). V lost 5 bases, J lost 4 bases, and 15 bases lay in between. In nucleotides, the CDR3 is TGTGCCTGGGGTGAAGGGACAACCGGAAACACCATATATTTT. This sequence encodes CAWGEGTTGNTIYF.

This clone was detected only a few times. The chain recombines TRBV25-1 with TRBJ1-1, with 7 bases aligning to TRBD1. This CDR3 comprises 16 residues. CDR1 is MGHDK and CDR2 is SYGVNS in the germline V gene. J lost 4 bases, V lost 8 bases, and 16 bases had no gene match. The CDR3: CASGGGQGGYGTEAFF. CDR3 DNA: TGTGCCAGCGGGGGTGGGCAGGGGGGTTATGGCACTGAAGCTTTCTTT.

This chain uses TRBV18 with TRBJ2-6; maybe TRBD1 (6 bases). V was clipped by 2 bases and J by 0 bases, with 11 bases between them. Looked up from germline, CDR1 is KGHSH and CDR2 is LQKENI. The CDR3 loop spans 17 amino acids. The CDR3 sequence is CASSPSEGVSGANVLTF. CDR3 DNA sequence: TGTGCCAGCTCACCATCAGAGGGGGTCTCTGGGGCCAACGTCCTGACTTTC.

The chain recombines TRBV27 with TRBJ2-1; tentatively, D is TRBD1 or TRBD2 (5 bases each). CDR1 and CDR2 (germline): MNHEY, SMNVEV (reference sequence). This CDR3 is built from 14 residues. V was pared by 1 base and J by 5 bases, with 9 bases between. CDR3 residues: CASSLWGRNNEQFF. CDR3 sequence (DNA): TGTGCCAGCAGTTTATGGGGGAGAAACAATGAGCAGTTCTTC.

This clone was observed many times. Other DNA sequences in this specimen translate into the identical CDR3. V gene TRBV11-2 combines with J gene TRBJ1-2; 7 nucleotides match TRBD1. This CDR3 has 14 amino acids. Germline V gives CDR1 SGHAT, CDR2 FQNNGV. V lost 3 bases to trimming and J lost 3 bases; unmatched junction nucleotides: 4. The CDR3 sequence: CASSLSQGDYGYTF. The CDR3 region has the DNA TGTGCCAGCAGCTTGAGCCAGGGGGACTATGGCTACACCTTC.

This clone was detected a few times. The DNA for the CDR3 is TGCGCCAGTAACTGGGACAGGGCGGTTACCGGGGAGCTGTTTTTT. Protein: CASNWDRAVTGELFF. The chain uses TRBV5-1 and TRBJ2-2; 9 bases agree with TRBD1. In germline, CDR1 is SGHRS, CDR2 YFSETQ. This CDR3 contains 15 residues. The junction had 10 bases not matched to a gene; V was cut back by 8 bases and J by 5 bases.

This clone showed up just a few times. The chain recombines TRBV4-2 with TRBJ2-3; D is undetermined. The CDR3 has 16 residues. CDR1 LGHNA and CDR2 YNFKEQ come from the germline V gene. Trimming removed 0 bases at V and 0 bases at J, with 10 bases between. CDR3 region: CASSQDGIQSTDTQYF. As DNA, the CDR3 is TGTGCCAGCAGCCAAGATGGCATCCAGAGCACAGATACGCAGTATTTT.

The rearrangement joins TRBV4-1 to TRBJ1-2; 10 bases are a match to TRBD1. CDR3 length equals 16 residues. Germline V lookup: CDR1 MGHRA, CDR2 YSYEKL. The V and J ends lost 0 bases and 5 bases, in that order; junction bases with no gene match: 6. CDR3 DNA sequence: TGCGCCAGCAGCCAAGAGGGGACAGGGGTTCGGTATGGCTACACCTTC. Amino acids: CASSQEGTGVRYGYTF.

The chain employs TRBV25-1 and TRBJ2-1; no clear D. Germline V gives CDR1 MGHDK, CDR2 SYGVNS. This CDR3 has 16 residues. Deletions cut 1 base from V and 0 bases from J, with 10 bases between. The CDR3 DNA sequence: TGTGCCAGCAGTGAATCCCGGGCTAGCTCCTACAATGAGCAGTTCTTC. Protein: CASSESRASSYNEQFF.

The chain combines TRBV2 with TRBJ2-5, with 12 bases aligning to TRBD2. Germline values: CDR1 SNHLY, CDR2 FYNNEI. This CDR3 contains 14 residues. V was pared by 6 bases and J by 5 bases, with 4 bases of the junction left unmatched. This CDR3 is CASSGLAGPETQYF. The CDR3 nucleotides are TGTGCCAGCAGCGGACTAGCGGGGCCTGAGACCCAGTACTTC.

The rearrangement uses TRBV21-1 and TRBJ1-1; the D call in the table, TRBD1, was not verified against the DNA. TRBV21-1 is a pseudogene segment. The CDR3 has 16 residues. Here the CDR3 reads CASSTRGQGKNTEAFF. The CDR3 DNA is TGTGCCAGCAGCACCCGGGGACAGGGAAAAAACACTGAAGCTTTCTTT.

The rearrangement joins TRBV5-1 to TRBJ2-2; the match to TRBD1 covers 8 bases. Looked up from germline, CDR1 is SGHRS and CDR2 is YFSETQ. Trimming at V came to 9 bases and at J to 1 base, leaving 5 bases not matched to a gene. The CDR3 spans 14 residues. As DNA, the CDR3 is TGCGCCACCTCTGGGACAGGGAACACCGGGGAGCTGTTTTTT. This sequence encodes CATSGTGNTGELFF.

In nucleotides, the CDR3 is TGTGCCAGCTCCAAGGCAAGCTCTGGAAACACCATATATTTT. Protein: CASSKASSGNTIYF. This chain connects TRBV6-5 to TRBJ1-3, with D hard to call. The CDR3 totals 14 residues. Germline-derived CDR1 and CDR2 are MNHEY and SVGAGI. Trimming removed 8 bases from V and 0 bases from J, with 11 bases in between.

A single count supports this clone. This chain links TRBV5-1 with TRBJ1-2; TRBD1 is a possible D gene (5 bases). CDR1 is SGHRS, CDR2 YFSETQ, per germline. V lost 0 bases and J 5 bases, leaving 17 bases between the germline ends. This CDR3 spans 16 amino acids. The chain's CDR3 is CASSLAAIVEGYGYTF. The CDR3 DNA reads TGCGCCAGCAGCTTGGCCGCTATTGTGGAGGGGTATGGCTACACCTTC.

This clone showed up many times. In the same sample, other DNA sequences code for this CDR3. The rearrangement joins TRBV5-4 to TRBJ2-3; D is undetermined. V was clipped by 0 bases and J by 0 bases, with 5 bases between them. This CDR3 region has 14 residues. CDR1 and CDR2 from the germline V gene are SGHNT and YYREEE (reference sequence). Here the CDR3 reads CASSLGASTDTQYF. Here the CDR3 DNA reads TGTGCCAGCAGCTTGGGAGCGAGCACAGATACGCAGTATTTT.

The CDR3 region has the DNA TGCGCCAGCAGCTTGAGTGATAATGAAGCTTTCTTT. It encodes CASSLSDNEAFF. This chain connects TRBV5-1 to TRBJ1-1; D is ambiguous. The CDR3 is 12 amino acids. The V end lost 1 base, the J end lost 7 bases, and 8 bases lay between the germline ends. The germline gives CDR1 SGHRS, CDR2 YFSETQ.

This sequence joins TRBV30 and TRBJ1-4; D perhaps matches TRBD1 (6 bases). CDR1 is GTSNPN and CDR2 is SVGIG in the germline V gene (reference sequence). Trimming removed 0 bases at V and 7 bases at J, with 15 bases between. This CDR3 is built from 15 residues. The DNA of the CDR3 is TGTGCCTGGAGTGTACTAAGGGGGAGGAGTGAAAAACTGTTTTTT. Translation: CAWSVLRGRSEKLFF. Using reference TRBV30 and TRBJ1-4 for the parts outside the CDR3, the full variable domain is SQTIHQWPATLVQPVGSPLSLECTVEGTSNPNLYWYRQAAGRGLQLLFYSVGIGQISSEVPQNLSASRPQDRQFILSSKKLLLSDSGFYLCAWSVLRGRSEKLFFGSGTQLSVL.

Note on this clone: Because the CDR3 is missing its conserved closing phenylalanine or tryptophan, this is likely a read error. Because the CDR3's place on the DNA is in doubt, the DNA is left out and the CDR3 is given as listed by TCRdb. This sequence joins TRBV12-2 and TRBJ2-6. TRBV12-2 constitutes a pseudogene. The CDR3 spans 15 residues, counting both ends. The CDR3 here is CASRKQLTPHKVGPI.

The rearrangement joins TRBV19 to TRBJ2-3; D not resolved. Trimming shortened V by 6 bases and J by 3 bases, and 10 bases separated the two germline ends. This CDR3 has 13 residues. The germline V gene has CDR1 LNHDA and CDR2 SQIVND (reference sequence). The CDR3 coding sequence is TGTGCCAGTAGGTTATCTTCGACAGATACGCAGTATTTT. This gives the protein CASRLSSTDTQYF.

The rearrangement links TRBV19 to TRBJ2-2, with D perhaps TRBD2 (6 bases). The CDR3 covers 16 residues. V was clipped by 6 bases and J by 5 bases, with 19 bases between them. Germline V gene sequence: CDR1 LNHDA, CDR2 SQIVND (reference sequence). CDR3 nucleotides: TGTGCCAGTAGGCCCACGGGAGTCCGGCGGACCGGGGAGCTGTTTTTT. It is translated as CASRPTGVRRTGELFF.

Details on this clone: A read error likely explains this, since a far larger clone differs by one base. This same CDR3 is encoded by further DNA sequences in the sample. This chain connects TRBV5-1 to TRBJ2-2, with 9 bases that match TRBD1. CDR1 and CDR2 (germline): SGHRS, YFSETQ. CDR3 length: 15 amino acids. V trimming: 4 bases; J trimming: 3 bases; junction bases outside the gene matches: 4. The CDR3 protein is CASSLGDRDTGELFF. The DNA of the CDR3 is TGCGCCAGCAGCCTGGGGGACAGGGACACCGGGGAGCTGTTTTTT.

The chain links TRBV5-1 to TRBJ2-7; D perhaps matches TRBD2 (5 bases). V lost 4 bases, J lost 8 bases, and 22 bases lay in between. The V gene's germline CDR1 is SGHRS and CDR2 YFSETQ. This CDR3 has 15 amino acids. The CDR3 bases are TGCGCCAGCAGCCGGGCCGGGGTTGCGATTGTTAAGCAGTACTTC. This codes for CASSRAGVAIVKQYF.

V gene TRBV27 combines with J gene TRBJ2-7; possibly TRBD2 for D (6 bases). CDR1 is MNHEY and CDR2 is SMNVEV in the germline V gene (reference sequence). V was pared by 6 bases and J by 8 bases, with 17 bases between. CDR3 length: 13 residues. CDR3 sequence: CASRGGSAGQQYF. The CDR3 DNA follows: TGTGCCAGCAGGGGAGGTTCGGCGGGACAGCAGTACTTC.

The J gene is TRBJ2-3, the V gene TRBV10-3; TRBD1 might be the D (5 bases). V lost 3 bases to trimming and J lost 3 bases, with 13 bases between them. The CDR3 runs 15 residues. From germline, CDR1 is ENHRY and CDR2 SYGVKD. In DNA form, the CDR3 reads TGTGCCATCAGTGAAGCAGGGCCAAGGACAGATACGCAGTATTTT. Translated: CAISEAGPRTDTQYF.

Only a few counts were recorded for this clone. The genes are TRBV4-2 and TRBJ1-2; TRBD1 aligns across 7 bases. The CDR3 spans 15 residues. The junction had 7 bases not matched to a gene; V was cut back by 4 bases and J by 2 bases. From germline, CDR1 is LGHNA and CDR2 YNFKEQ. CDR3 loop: CASSRPGQRNYGYTF. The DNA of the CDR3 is TGTGCCAGCAGCCGACCGGGACAGAGGAACTATGGCTACACCTTC.

CDR3 bases: TGTGCCAGCGCCGAACGGGGAAGTCAGCCCCAGCATTTT. Encoded protein: CASAERGSQPQHF. J is TRBJ1-5 and V is TRBV6-5; D remains ambiguous. CDR3 length: 13 amino acids. Trimming stripped 8 bases from V and 6 bases from J, with 14 bases between. Germline assignment: CDR1 MNHEY and CDR2 SVGAGI.

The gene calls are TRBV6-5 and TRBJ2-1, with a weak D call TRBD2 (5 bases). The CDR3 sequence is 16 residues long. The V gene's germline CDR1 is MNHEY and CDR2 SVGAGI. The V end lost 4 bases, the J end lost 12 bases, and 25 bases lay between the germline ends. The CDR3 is CASSSLPGIRVRGQFF. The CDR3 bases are TGTGCCAGCAGTTCCCTACCGGGAATCCGAGTGCGCGGGCAGTTCTTC.

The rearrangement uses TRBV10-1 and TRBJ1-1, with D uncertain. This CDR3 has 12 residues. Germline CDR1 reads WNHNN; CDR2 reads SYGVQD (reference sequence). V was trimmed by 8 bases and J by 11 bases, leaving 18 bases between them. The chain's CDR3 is CASRPTPSMAFF. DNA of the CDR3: TGCGCCAGCCGTCCCACACCTTCGATGGCTTTCTTT.

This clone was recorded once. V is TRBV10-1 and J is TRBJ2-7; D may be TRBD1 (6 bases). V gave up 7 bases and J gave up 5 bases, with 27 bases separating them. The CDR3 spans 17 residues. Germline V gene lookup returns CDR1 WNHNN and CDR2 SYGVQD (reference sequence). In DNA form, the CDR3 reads TGCGCCAGCATTATGGGACACCGTACCAGTCGAGGGGACGAGCAGTACTTC. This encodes CASIMGHRTSRGDEQYF.